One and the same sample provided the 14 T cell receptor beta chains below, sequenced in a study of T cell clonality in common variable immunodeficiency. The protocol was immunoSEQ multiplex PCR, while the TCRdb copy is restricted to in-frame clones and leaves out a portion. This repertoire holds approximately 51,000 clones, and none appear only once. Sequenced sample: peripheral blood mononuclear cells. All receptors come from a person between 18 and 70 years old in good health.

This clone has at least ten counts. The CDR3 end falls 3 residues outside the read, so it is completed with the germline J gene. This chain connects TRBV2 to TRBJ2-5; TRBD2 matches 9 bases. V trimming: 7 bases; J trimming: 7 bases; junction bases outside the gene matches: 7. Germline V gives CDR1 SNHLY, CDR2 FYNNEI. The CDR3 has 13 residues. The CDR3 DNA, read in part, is TGTGCCAGCAAGATAGCGGGGGAAGGGACC. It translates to CASKIAGEGT. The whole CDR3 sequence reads CASKIAGEGTQYF.

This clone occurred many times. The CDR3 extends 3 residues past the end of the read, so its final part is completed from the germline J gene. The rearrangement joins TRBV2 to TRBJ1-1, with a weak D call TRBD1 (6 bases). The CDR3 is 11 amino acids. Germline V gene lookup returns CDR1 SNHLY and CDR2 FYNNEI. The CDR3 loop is CASSEAGGAFF. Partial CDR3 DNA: TGTGCCAGCAGTGAAGCAGGGGGA.

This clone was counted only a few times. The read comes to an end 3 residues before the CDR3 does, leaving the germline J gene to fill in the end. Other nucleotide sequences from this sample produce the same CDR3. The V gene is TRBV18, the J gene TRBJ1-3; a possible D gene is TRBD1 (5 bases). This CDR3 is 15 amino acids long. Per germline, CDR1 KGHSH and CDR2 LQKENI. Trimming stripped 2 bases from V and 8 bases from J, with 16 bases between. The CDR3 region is CASSPGVGGADTIYF. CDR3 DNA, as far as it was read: TGTGCCAGCTCACCAGGCGTGGGGGGTGCAGACACC.

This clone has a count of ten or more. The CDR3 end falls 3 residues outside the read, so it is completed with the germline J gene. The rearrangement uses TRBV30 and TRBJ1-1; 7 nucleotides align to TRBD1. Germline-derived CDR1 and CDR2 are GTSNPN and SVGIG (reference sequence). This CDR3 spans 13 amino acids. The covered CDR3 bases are TGTGCCTGGAAGAAGCCTCGGGACAGCGAA. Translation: CAWKKPRDSE. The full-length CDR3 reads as CAWKKPRDSEAFF.

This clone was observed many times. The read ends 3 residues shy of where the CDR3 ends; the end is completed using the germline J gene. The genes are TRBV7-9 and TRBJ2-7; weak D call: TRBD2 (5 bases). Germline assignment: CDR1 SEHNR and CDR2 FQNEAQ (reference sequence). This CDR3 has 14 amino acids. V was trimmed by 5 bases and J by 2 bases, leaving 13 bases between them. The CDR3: CASSPGLGTYEQYF. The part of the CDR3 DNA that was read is TGTGCCAGCAGCCCAGGACTGGGCACCTACGAG.

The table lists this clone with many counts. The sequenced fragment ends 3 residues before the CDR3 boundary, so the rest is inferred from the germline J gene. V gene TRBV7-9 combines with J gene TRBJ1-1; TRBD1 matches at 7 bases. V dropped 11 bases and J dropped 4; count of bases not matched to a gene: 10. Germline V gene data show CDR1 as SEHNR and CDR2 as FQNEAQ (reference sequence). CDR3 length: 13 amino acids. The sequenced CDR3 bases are TGTGCCGGCCAGGGGGGAAGAAGCACTGAA. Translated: CAGQGGRSTE. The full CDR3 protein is CAGQGGRSTEAFF. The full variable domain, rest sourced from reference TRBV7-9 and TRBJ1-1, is DTGVSQNPRHKITKRGQNVTFRCDPISEHNRLYWYRQTLGQGPEFLTYFQNEAQLEKSRLLSDRFSAERPKGSFSTLEIQRTEQGDSAMYLCAGQGGRSTEAFFGQGTRLTVV.

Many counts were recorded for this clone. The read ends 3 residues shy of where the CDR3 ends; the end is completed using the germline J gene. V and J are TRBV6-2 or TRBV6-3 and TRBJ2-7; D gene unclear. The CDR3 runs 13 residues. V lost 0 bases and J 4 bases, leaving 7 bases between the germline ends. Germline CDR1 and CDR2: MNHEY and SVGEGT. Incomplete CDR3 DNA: TGTGCCAGCAGTTACTCGTCTTCTTACGAG. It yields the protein CASSYSSSYE. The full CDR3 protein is CASSYSSSYEQYF.

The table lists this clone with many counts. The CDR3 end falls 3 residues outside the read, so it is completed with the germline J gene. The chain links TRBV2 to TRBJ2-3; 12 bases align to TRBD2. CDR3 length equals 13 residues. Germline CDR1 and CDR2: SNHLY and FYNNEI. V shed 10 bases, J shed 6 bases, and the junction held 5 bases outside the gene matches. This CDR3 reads CATRLAGVDTQYF. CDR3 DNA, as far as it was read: TGTGCCACACGACTAGCGGGGGTGGATACG.

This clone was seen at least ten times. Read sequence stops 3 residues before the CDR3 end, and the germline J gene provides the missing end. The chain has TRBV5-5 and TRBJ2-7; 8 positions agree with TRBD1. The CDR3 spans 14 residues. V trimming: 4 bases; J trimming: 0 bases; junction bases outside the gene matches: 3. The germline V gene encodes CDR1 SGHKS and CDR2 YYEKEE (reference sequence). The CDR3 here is CASSVTGGSYEQYF. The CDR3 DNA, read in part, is TGTGCCAGCAGCGTTACAGGGGGCTCCTACGAG.

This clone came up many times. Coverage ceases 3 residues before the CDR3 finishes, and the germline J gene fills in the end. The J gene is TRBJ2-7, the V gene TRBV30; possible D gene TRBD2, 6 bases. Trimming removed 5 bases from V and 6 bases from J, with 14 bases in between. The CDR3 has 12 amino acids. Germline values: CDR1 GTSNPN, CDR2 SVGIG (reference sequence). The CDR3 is CAWRGKGGEQYF. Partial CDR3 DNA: TGTGCCTGGCGGGGGAAGGGCGGCGAG.

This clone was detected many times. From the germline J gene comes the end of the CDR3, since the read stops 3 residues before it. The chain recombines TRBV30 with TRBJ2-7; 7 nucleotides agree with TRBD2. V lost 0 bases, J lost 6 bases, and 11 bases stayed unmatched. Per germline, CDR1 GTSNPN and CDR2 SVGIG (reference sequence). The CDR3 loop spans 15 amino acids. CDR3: CAWSVGGNGLGEQYF. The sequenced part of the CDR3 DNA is TGTGCCTGGAGTGTGGGGGGGAACGGACTTGGCGAG.

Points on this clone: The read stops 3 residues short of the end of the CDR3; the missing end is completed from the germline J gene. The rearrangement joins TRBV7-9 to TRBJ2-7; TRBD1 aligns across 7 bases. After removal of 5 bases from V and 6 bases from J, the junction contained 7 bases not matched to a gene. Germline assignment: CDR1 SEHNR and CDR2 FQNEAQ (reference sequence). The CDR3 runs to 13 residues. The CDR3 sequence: CASSPRDRGEQYF. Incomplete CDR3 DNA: TGTGCCAGCAGCCCAAGGGACAGAGGCGAG.

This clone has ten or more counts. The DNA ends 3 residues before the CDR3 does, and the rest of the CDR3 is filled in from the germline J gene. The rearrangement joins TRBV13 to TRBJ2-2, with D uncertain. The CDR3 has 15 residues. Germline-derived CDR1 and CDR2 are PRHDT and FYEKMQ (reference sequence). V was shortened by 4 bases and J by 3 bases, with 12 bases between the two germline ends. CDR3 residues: CASSSPRVYTGELFF. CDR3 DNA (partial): TGTGCCAGCAGCTCCCCCCGCGTATACACCGGGGAG.

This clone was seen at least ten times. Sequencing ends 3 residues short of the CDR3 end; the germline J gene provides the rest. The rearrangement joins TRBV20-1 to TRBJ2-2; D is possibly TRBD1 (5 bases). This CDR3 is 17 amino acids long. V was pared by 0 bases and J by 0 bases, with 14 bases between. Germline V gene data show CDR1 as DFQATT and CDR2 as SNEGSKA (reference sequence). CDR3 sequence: CSARDAMATANTGELFF. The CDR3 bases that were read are TGCAGTGCTAGAGATGCAATGGCGACAGCGAACACCGGGGAG.